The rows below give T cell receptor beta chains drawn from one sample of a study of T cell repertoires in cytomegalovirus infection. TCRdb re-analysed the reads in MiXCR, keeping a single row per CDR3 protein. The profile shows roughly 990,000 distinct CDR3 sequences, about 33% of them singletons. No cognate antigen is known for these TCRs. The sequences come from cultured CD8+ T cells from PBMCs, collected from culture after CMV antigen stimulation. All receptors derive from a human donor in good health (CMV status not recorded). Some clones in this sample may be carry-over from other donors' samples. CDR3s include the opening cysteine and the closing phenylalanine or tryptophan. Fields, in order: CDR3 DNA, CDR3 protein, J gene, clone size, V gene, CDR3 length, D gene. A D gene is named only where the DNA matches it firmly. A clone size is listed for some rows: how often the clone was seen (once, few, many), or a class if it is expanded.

CDR3 DNA: TGTGCCAGTACCACAGGGCGGGGAGCCCTATACAATGAGCAGTTCTTC; CDR3 protein: CASTTGRGALYNEQFF; J gene: TRBJ2-1; clone size: few; V gene: TRBV19; CDR3 length: 16; D gene: NA
CDR3 DNA: TGTGCCACCAGCAGCGGGACCCACGGAAACACCATATATTTT; CDR3 protein: CATSSGTHGNTIYF; J gene: TRBJ1-3; clone size: few; V gene: TRBV15; CDR3 length: 14; D gene: NA
CDR3 DNA: TGTGCCAGCAGCTTAGCTGCCTTTCGGGACGCTTATTCACCCCTCCACTTT; CDR3 protein: CASSLAAFRDAYSPLHF; J gene: TRBJ1-6; clone size: few; V gene: TRBV7-8; CDR3 length: 17; D gene: NA
CDR3 DNA: TGCGCCAGCAGCTTGACAGGGGGTCCTTATAGCAATCAGCCCCAGCATTTT; CDR3 protein: CASSLTGGPYSNQPQHF; J gene: TRBJ1-5; clone size: few; V gene: TRBV5-1; CDR3 length: 17; D gene: TRBD1
CDR3 DNA: TGTGCCAGCAACCTTGGGTGGGGACGTAACAGGGAGACCCAGTACTTC; CDR3 protein: CASNLGWGRNRETQYF; J gene: TRBJ2-5; clone size: few; V gene: TRBV28; CDR3 length: 16; D gene: NA
CDR3 DNA: TGTGCCAGCAGCGCACAGGGTTCGACCATATATTTT; CDR3 protein: CASSAQGSTIYF; J gene: TRBJ1-3; clone size: few; V gene: TRBV5-6; CDR3 length: 12; D gene: NA
CDR3 DNA: TGTGCCAGCACCCCGTATGGCATCTACGAGCAGTACTTC; CDR3 protein: CASTPYGIYEQYF; J gene: TRBJ2-7; clone size: NA; V gene: TRBV2; CDR3 length: 13; D gene: NA
CDR3 DNA: TGTGCCAGCAGCTCACCACCCAGGGGTCAGGCCTACGAGCAGTACTTC; CDR3 protein: CASSSPPRGQAYEQYF; J gene: TRBJ2-7; clone size: NA; V gene: TRBV6-6; CDR3 length: 16; D gene: NA
CDR3 DNA: TGTGCCAGTAGCAAAGGGCTCAGAACCTATGAGGGAACCGGGGAGCTGTTTTTT; CDR3 protein: CASSKGLRTYEGTGELFF; J gene: TRBJ2-2; clone size: NA; V gene: TRBV19; CDR3 length: 18; D gene: NA
CDR3 DNA: TGTGCCACCAGCAGAGATTTGGGTGTCCACGAGCAGTACTTC; CDR3 protein: CATSRDLGVHEQYF; J gene: TRBJ2-7; clone size: NA; V gene: TRBV15; CDR3 length: 14; D gene: NA
CDR3 DNA: TGTGCCAGCAGCCCGTCCGGACAGGGCATAGATGAGCAGTTCTTC; CDR3 protein: CASSPSGQGIDEQFF; J gene: TRBJ2-1; clone size: NA; V gene: TRBV5-8; CDR3 length: 15; D gene: TRBD1
CDR3 DNA: TGTGCCAGCTCACCACCCCGGTATAATGAAAAACTGTTTTTT; CDR3 protein: CASSPPRYNEKLFF; J gene: TRBJ1-4; clone size: NA; V gene: TRBV18; CDR3 length: 14; D gene: NA
CDR3 DNA: TGTGCCACCCCAAAGGACGCCTCGGGGACGCAGTATTTT; CDR3 protein: CATPKDASGTQYF; J gene: TRBJ2-3; clone size: NA; V gene: TRBV2; CDR3 length: 13; D gene: NA